This T cell receptor (beta chain) was identified during a study of human T cells and chemical hapten exposure. As to time point: patch test 2, 6 weeks after DPC sensitization. The treatment denotes: therapeutic diphenylcyclopropenone sensitization with weekly scalp DPC. TCRdb analysed the RACE reads with MiXCR anew, one entry per CDR3 protein. The sample comprises 70,000 to 95,000 distinct CDR3 sequences, 6% to 8.5% of which are singletons, and approximately 1.2% rests with the top ten. With 4 bases removed from V and 7 bases from J, the gap between germline ends came to 9 bases. This CDR3 contains 13 residues. The germline V gene encodes CDR1 SGDLS and CDR2 YYNGEE.

This receptor was taken from a woman aged 25 to 39 with alopecia areata. Some clones in this sample may be carry-over from other donors' samples. This sequence joins TRBV9 and TRBJ1-6; no reliable D call. The sample consisted of whole blood, taken in connection with sensitization to the hapten diphenylcyclopropenone (DPC). DNA for the CDR3: TGTGCCAGCAGCCCTCAAAGGAATTCACCCCTCCACTTT. It specifies CASSPQRNSPLHF.